Below, 18 T cell receptor beta chains from the same sample are listed, as sequenced in a study of blood T cell repertoires in COVID-19. Only in-frame clones appear in the TCRdb table, and some are missing; sequencing was by immunoSEQ multiplex PCR. The table lists about 180,000 clones, about 89% of them singletons, with about 1.9% in the top ten. The sequenced material came from peripheral blood. These receptors all stem from a young man who had recovered from COVID-19.

The chain carries TRBV6-6 and TRBJ2-7, with 9 bases lining up with TRBD2. The CDR3 has 15 amino acids. V was clipped by 7 bases and J by 5 bases; unmatched bases: 12. The germline V gene has CDR1 MNHNY and CDR2 SVGAGI (reference sequence). Written as DNA, the CDR3 is TGTGCCAGCAATTTAGCGGGAGAGTTATTTAACGAGCAGTACTTC. Protein sequence: CASNLAGELFNEQYF.

The sample holds one count of this clone. The gene calls are TRBV4-2 and TRBJ2-5; D possibly corresponds to TRBD2 (5 bases). The CDR3 is made up of 14 amino acids. Germline loops: CDR1 LGHNA, CDR2 YNFKEQ. The V gene lost 4 bases and the J gene lost 1 base, with 10 bases spanning the gap. The CDR3 loop is CASSPGSGQETQYF. For the CDR3, the DNA is TGTGCCAGCAGCCCTGGGAGCGGCCAAGAGACCCAGTACTTC.

The DNA of the CDR3 is TGTGCCAGCAGCTTGGTGCGACTAGCGGGAGTTTCCGCCGGGGAGCTGTTTTTT. Its protein is CASSLVRLAGVSAGELFF. The chain has TRBV5-5 and TRBJ2-2; 12 nucleotides align to TRBD2. The CDR3 is 18 amino acids. Germline trimming cut 0 bases from V and 6 bases from J; bases unmatched to any gene: 9. The germline V gene has CDR1 SGHKS and CDR2 YYEKEE (reference sequence).

In this sample, this clone turned up once. V gene TRBV19 combines with J gene TRBJ1-5; D is perhaps TRBD1 (5 bases). The CDR3 consists of 15 residues. Germline V lookup: CDR1 LNHDA, CDR2 SQIVND (reference sequence). Between the trimmed V and J ends, which lost 4 bases and 5 bases, there was a span of 15 bases. In DNA form, the CDR3 reads TGTGCCAGTAGTACCCTTATGGGGGGGGATCAGCCCCAGCATTTT. Translated: CASSTLMGGDQPQHF.

The table lists this clone with a few counts. V usage is TRBV4-3 and J usage is TRBJ1-2; D is possibly TRBD1 (6 bases). Deletions cut 0 bases from V and 7 bases from J, with 24 bases between. The CDR3 loop spans 18 amino acids. Germline V gene sequence: CDR1 LGHNA, CDR2 YSLEER. The CDR3 DNA follows: TGCGCCAGCAGCCAAGAATTCACAGGGATGGGTGGCTATGGTGGCTACACCTTC. It codes for CASSQEFTGMGGYGGYTF.

The gene calls are TRBV6-1 and TRBJ2-5, with D perhaps TRBD2 (5 bases). This CDR3 spans 15 amino acids. In germline, CDR1 is MNHNS, CDR2 SASEGT. Trimming took 0 bases from V and 5 from J, leaving 13 bases between them. The CDR3 DNA reads as TGTGCCAGCAGTGAAGCACGGGCGGGCAGGGAGACCCAGTACTTC. It codes for CASSEARAGRETQYF.

The rearrangement links TRBV30 to TRBJ2-7, with D possibly matching TRBD2 (5 bases). The CDR3 contains 12 residues. Germline CDR1 is GTSNPN and CDR2 is SVGIG (reference sequence). V was trimmed by 3 bases and J by 13 bases, leaving 19 bases between them. The CDR3 loop reads CAWSLSRRTRYF. CDR3 DNA sequence: TGTGCCTGGAGCCTTTCGAGGAGGACCCGCTACTTC.

This clone was observed a few times. This chain joins TRBV2 and TRBJ2-3; weak D call: TRBD1 (6 bases). Between the trimmed V and J ends, which lost 8 bases and 0 bases, there was a span of 15 bases. CDR1 is SNHLY, CDR2 FYNNEI, per germline. The CDR3 sequence is 15 residues long. Written as DNA, the CDR3 is TGTGCCAGCCACCGACAGGACTCTAGCACAGATACGCAGTATTTT. As protein: CASHRQDSSTDTQYF.

The chain combines TRBV7-9 with TRBJ2-5; possible D gene TRBD1, 5 bases. Trimming took 11 bases from V and 5 from J, leaving 12 bases between them. CDR3 length equals 11 residues. From germline, CDR1 is SEHNR and CDR2 FQNEAQ (reference sequence). CDR3 region: CAGATGETQYF. The CDR3 DNA sequence: TGTGCCGGGGCGACTGGGGAGACCCAGTACTTC.

This sequence joins TRBV15 and TRBJ1-2, with D possibly being TRBD1 (5 bases). This CDR3 has 15 residues. Germline CDR1 is LNHNV and CDR2 is YYDKDF (reference sequence). Trimming took 5 bases from V and 0 from J, leaving 13 bases between them. This chain's CDR3 is CATSPGTLANYGYTF. CDR3 coding DNA: TGTGCCACCAGCCCTGGGACTCTAGCTAACTATGGCTACACCTTC.

This clone came up a few times. In DNA, the CDR3 is TGTGCCAGCAAAATTCTGGAGAGGAACACTGAAGCTTTCTTT. This codes for CASKILERNTEAFF. The chain is built from TRBV2 and TRBJ1-1; D is unclear. The CDR3 runs 14 residues. Trimming removed 7 bases at V and 1 base at J, with 13 bases between. Germline assignment: CDR1 SNHLY and CDR2 FYNNEI.

This chain joins TRBV10-3 and TRBJ1-1, with no clear D. The germline gives CDR1 ENHRY, CDR2 SYGVKD. This CDR3 spans 13 amino acids. V dropped 6 bases and J dropped 1 base, with 9 bases sitting between them. The CDR3 protein is CAIRRAQNTEAFF. The CDR3 coding sequence is TGTGCCATCAGGAGAGCGCAGAACACTGAAGCTTTCTTT.

This chain connects TRBV9 to TRBJ1-2; possible D gene TRBD1, 6 bases. The CDR3 length is 16 residues. Germline V CDR1 and CDR2: SGDLS, YYNGEE. The V end lost 4 bases, the J end lost 0 bases, and 16 bases lay between the germline ends. The CDR3 here is CASSPRQVGANYGYTF. CDR3 bases: TGTGCCAGCAGCCCGAGACAGGTGGGGGCTAACTATGGCTACACCTTC.

This sequence joins TRBV6-2 or TRBV6-3 and TRBJ1-2; D remains unclear. V lost 2 bases and J lost 8, with 12 bases in between. The CDR3 sequence is 13 residues long. Germline lookup yields CDR1 MNHEY and CDR2 SVGEGT. This CDR3 reads CASSYQQKYGYTF. The DNA for the CDR3 is TGTGCCAGCAGTTACCAACAGAAATACGGCTACACCTTC.

The chain uses TRBV11-2 and TRBJ2-7; D is unclear. Germline assignment: CDR1 SGHAT and CDR2 FQNNGV. Trimming stripped 0 bases from V and 4 bases from J, with 10 bases between. This CDR3 is 14 amino acids long. The CDR3 sequence is CASSLEPNQYEQYF. As DNA, the CDR3 is TGTGCCAGCAGCTTAGAACCCAACCAGTACGAGCAGTACTTC.

The chain joins TRBV11-2 to TRBJ1-2, with 8 bases aligning to TRBD1. CDR1 is SGHAT, CDR2 FQNNGV, per germline. Trimming took 1 base from V and 7 from J; bases not matched to a gene: 2. This CDR3 has 13 amino acids. CDR3 residues: CASSLGTGSGYTF. The CDR3 DNA reads TGTGCCAGCAGCTTAGGGACAGGGAGTGGCTACACCTTC.

This clone was observed a few times. DNA for the CDR3: TGTGCCAGTAGTAGACAGCCAGATTACGAGCAGTACTTC. Encoded protein: CASSRQPDYEQYF. The chain carries TRBV19 and TRBJ2-7, with D maybe TRBD1 (5 bases). CDR1 LNHDA and CDR2 SQIVND come from the germline V gene (reference sequence). V was trimmed by 4 bases and J by 4 bases, leaving 11 bases between them. The CDR3 totals 13 residues.

V and J are TRBV11-2 and TRBJ2-7; 9 bases line up with TRBD1. In germline, CDR1 is SGHAT, CDR2 FQNNGV. CDR3 length: 15 amino acids. J gave up 1 base and V 3 bases, and 4 bases lay outside the gene matches. The CDR3 reads CASSFTGTGSYEQYF. The CDR3 nucleotides read TGTGCCAGCAGCTTTACCGGGACAGGGTCCTACGAGCAGTACTTC.